This TCR beta chain was identified during a study of T cell repertoires and HLA-DP antigens. As concerns this clone: As yet, its antigen is unknown.

Clones were sequenced by immunoSEQ multiplex PCR, and TCRdb holds only the in-frame ones, with some missing. Here the sample spans approximately 100,000 clones, around nine tenths being singletons. The specimen was CD4+ T cells from PBMCs. The source of this sequence is a man between 50 and 59 years old in good health and CMV-seronegative.

The CDR3 here is CASSGGRPSYNEQFF. CDR3 DNA: TGTGCCAGCAGTGGCGGGCGGCCCTCCTACAATGAGCAGTTCTTC. V usage is TRBV25-1 and J usage is TRBJ2-1, with D tentatively TRBD2 (5 bases). Germline CDR1 reads MGHDK; CDR2 reads SYGVNS. This CDR3 spans 15 amino acids. V was clipped by 4 bases and J by 0 bases, with 10 bases between them.